One sample yielded the 31 T cell receptor beta chains listed below, sequenced in a study of blood T cells in healthy people across ages. It was with a sample-barcoded 5' primer and a J-beta primer mix that a second PCR of about 6 to 12 cycles was run. TCRdb fed the 5' RACE reads into MiXCR, producing one record per CDR3 protein. This table holds 710,000 or so distinct CDR3 sequences, about 20% found once. Specimen: blood. Every receptor here comes from a man between 65 and 85 years old in good health.

V and J are TRBV20-1 and TRBJ2-2, with D maybe TRBD1 (6 bases). Germline V gene lookup returns CDR1 DFQATT and CDR2 SNEGSKA (reference sequence). The length of the CDR3 is 14 residues. V lost 3 bases, J lost 0 bases, and 8 bases lay in between. The CDR3 region is CSASRTANTGELFF. The CDR3 DNA follows: TGCAGTGCTAGCCGGACAGCGAACACCGGGGAGCTGTTTTTT.

This clonotype came up a few times. The chain uses TRBV12-3 or TRBV12-4 and TRBJ2-5; 10 bases map to TRBD2. Trimming cost V 4 bases and J 5 bases; bases outside gene matches: 19. This CDR3 spans 19 amino acids. The CDR3 reads CASSSRRDPSGRVQETQYF. The CDR3 nucleotides read TGTGCCAGCAGTTCCCGACGAGACCCTAGCGGGAGAGTACAGGAGACCCAGTACTTC.

This clonotype was recorded at least ten times. This chain uses TRBV20-1 with TRBJ2-3; 13 bases fit TRBD2. From germline, CDR1 is DFQATT and CDR2 SNEGSKA (reference sequence). The CDR3 totals 18 residues. Trimming took 6 bases from V and 3 from J; bases not matched to a gene: 15. The CDR3 is CSAPAGTSGTRGTDTQYF. In DNA, the CDR3 is TGCAGTGCACCCGCCGGGACTAGCGGGACAAGAGGGACAGATACGCAGTATTTT.

The table lists this clonotype with a few counts. V usage is TRBV10-3 and J usage is TRBJ1-1; 9 bases fit TRBD1. This CDR3 comprises 15 residues. V trimming: 2 bases; J trimming: 2 bases; junction bases outside the gene matches: 3. CDR1 is ENHRY and CDR2 is SYGVKD in the germline V gene. The CDR3 here is CAISERTGANTEAFF. In DNA, the CDR3 is TGTGCCATCAGTGAGCGGACAGGGGCCAACACTGAAGCTTTCTTT.

In this sample, this clonotype turned up a few times. This rearrangement joins TRBV7-9 to TRBJ2-5; D might be TRBD2 (5 bases). Per germline, CDR1 SEHNR and CDR2 FQNEAQ (reference sequence). The V end was cut by 5 bases, the J end by 2 bases, with 12 bases between. This CDR3 has 14 residues. DNA of the CDR3: TGTGCCAGCAGCGAGACAAGGGAGCAAGAGACCCAGTACTTC. Its translation: CASSETREQETQYF.

The V call is TRBV6-6, the J call TRBJ2-3, with 13 bases identical to TRBD2. The CDR3 spans 17 residues. Trimming took 4 bases from V and 5 from J; bases not matched to a gene: 9. Germline V gene sequence: CDR1 MNHNY, CDR2 SVGAGI (reference sequence). The CDR3 sequence: CASSFSTSGGRGDTQYF. In nucleotides, the CDR3 is TGTGCCAGCAGTTTTTCGACTAGCGGGGGGCGCGGAGATACGCAGTATTTT.

The chain couples TRBV6-4 to TRBJ1-5; D might be TRBD1 (5 bases). The CDR3 is 13 amino acids. CDR1 is MRHNA, CDR2 SNTAGT, per germline. V gave up 3 bases and J gave up 7 bases, with 10 bases separating them. The CDR3 sequence is CASSEGPKQPQHF. DNA for the CDR3: TGTGCCAGCAGTGAGGGGCCGAAACAGCCCCAGCATTTT.

V is TRBV27 and J is TRBJ2-7, with a possible D match to TRBD1 (6 bases). V shed 2 bases and J shed 2 bases, with 25 bases lying between them. Germline V gene data show CDR1 as MNHEY and CDR2 as SMNVEV (reference sequence). The CDR3 sequence is 19 residues long. CDR3 residues: CASSLSPIISGTSTYEQYF. CDR3 nucleotide sequence: TGTGCCAGCAGTTTAAGTCCCATTATATCCGGGACATCCACCTACGAGCAGTACTTC.

The chain uses TRBV7-3 and TRBJ2-5, with 9 bases aligning to TRBD2. The DNA end favors TRBJ2-1, so the J call may be wrong. The V gene's germline CDR1 is SGHTA and CDR2 FQGTGA. The CDR3 is 15 amino acids. Written as DNA, the CDR3 is TGTGCCAGCAGTTATACAGCGGGAGGTATGAATGAGCAGTTCTTC. Amino acids: CASSYTAGGMNEQFF.

A note on this clonotype: The junction departs from germline at one end; a sequencing error may be responsible. This chain uses TRBV20-1 with TRBJ2-5, with 7 nucleotides matching TRBD1. Germline loops: CDR1 DFQATT, CDR2 SNEGSKA (reference sequence). This CDR3 comprises 15 residues. The CDR3 DNA reads TGCAGTGCTAGAAGACAGGGCGGAGCTGGAGAGACCCAGCACTTC. The encoded protein is CSARRQGGAGETQHF.

The chain is built from TRBV3-1 and TRBJ2-7; 9 bases map to TRBD1. The CDR3 is 14 amino acids. V trimming: 3 bases; J trimming: 6 bases; junction bases outside the gene matches: 6. CDR1 is LGHDT and CDR2 is YNNKEL in the germline V gene (reference sequence). CDR3 nucleotides: TGTGCCAGCAGCCACGGGGGGACAGGGTTCGAGCAGTACTTC. It codes for CASSHGGTGFEQYF.

This clonotype has just a few counts. The chain combines TRBV5-7 with TRBJ2-7, with D unresolved. TRBV5-7 is recorded as an ORF, its role being uncertain. V was trimmed by 7 bases and J by 2 bases, leaving 4 bases between them. The CDR3 contains 10 residues. CDR3 region: CASGAYEQYF. CDR3 in DNA: TGTGCCAGCGGCGCCTACGAGCAGTACTTC.

The sample holds a few counts of this clonotype. The chain carries TRBV3-1 and TRBJ1-2, with TRBD1 as a possible D gene (5 bases). Germline V CDR1 and CDR2: LGHDT, YNNKEL (reference sequence). With 4 bases removed from V and 8 bases from J, the gap between germline ends came to 17 bases. CDR3 size: 14 residues. CDR3 residues: CASSLQGGARGYTF. The CDR3 DNA reads TGTGCCAGCAGCCTCCAAGGCGGGGCCAGGGGCTACACCTTC.

This clonotype came up a few times. The CDR3 region has the DNA TGTGCCAGCAGTCCCCAATCGGCGAATGAAAAACTGTTTTTT. Amino acid sequence: CASSPQSANEKLFF. The chain combines TRBV6-5 with TRBJ1-4; D gene ambiguous. In germline, CDR1 is MNHEY, CDR2 SVGAGI. V lost 5 bases and J lost 5, with 12 bases in between. This CDR3 is built from 14 residues.

The V call is TRBV12-3 or TRBV12-4, the J call TRBJ1-6; 9 nucleotides align to TRBD1. V trimming: 5 bases; J trimming: 4 bases; junction bases outside the gene matches: 3. The CDR3 totals 15 residues. The CDR3 nucleotides are TGTGCCAGCAGTCCTGACAGGGGGTATAATTCACCCCTCCACTTT. This gives the protein CASSPDRGYNSPLHF.

The V and J genes are TRBV14 and TRBJ2-1; 11 nucleotides agree with TRBD1. Germline CDR1 SGHDN, CDR2 FVKESK. This CDR3 comprises 16 residues. CDR3 in DNA: TGTGTCGGCAGCCGAGTCCCGGGACAGGGGGACAATGAGCAGTTCTTC. Translation: CVGSRVPGQGDNEQFF.

There are a few counts of this clonotype. The chain has TRBV20-1 and TRBJ2-5; unclear D gene. Trimming took off 6 bases at V and 3 bases at J, with 17 bases between the two ends. Germline assignment: CDR1 DFQATT and CDR2 SNEGSKA (reference sequence). The CDR3 contains 14 residues. The CDR3 region has the DNA TGCAGTGCCCAGAGACCGGGCGGAAAAGAGACCCAGTACTTC. This translates into CSAQRPGGKETQYF.

This clonotype was found a few times. J is TRBJ1-2 and V is TRBV12-3 or TRBV12-4, with TRBD1 matching 7 bases. V lost 6 bases, J lost 7 bases, and 11 bases stayed unmatched. The CDR3 extends over 14 amino acids. The CDR3 DNA is TGTGCCAGCAGGCCCGACAGGGTAATGAGTGGCTACACCTTC. It codes for CASRPDRVMSGYTF.

Only a few counts were recorded for this clonotype. J is TRBJ1-4 and V is TRBV13; 7 nucleotides line up with TRBD1. The CDR3 is 20 residues long. Germline CDR1 reads PRHDT; CDR2 reads FYEKMQ (reference sequence). The V segment lost 0 bases and the J segment 2 bases; nucleotides outside the gene matches: 15. CDR3 DNA: TGTGCCAGCAGCTTAGGCATCGTGGAGGAGACAGGGTCGACTAATGAAAAACTGTTTTTT. Translation gives CASSLGIVEETGSTNEKLFF.

The table lists this clonotype with a few counts. Compared with germline, one end of the junction differs, possibly owing to a read error. This chain uses TRBV12-3 or TRBV12-4 with TRBJ1-4, with D perhaps TRBD1 (5 bases). The CDR3 length is 14 residues. The CDR3: CATRFGTANEKLLF. CDR3 nucleotide sequence: TGTGCCACCCGGTTCGGGACGGCGAATGAAAAACTGCTTTTT.

This clonotype showed up just a few times. The chain is built from TRBV7-9 and TRBJ1-4; TRBD1 is a possible D gene (5 bases). Germline values: CDR1 SEHNR, CDR2 FQNEAQ (reference sequence). V was clipped by 2 bases and J by 7 bases, with 14 bases between them. The CDR3 loop spans 15 amino acids. For the CDR3, the DNA is TGTGCCAGCAGCTTACCTTTAGACAGCCTTGAAAAACTGTTTTTT. Translating it yields CASSLPLDSLEKLFF.

This clonotype came up a few times. The chain has TRBV12-3 or TRBV12-4 and TRBJ2-5; 7 bases are a match to TRBD1. This CDR3 is built from 14 residues. The junction had 8 bases not matched to a gene; V was cut back by 5 bases and J by 5 bases. The DNA of the CDR3 is TGTGCCAGCAGTCCACGGGACAGAGGGGAGACCCAGTACTTC. It translates to CASSPRDRGETQYF.

This clonotype was recorded a few times. The J gene is TRBJ1-1, the V gene TRBV12-3 or TRBV12-4; 12 nucleotides align to TRBD1. The CDR3 loop spans 15 amino acids. Trimming removed 3 bases from V and 6 bases from J; junction bases left unmatched: 5. The CDR3 is CASSFGTGGFAEAFF. In nucleotides, the CDR3 is TGTGCCAGCAGTTTCGGGACAGGGGGCTTCGCTGAAGCTTTCTTT.

This clonotype turned up a few times. The chain joins TRBV9 to TRBJ2-1, with 10 positions matching TRBD2. The CDR3 is 15 residues long. CDR1 SGDLS and CDR2 YYNGEE come from the germline V gene. The ends lost 4 bases at V and 4 bases at J; junction bases unmatched: 5. CDR3 sequence (DNA): TGTGCCAGCAGCCCCAGACTAGCGGGTTACAATGAGCAGTTCTTC. Protein sequence: CASSPRLAGYNEQFF. Together with reference TRBV9 and TRBJ2-1, the CDR3 gives the full variable domain: DSGVTQTPKHLITATGQRVTLRCSPRSGDLSVYWYQQSLDQGLQFLIQYYNGEERAKGNILERFSAQQFPDLHSELNLSSLELGDSALYFCASSPRLAGYNEQFFGPGTRLTVL.

The genes are TRBV20-1 and TRBJ1-2, with D uncertain. Germline lookup yields CDR1 DFQATT and CDR2 SNEGSKA (reference sequence). The CDR3 sequence is 13 residues long. V was clipped by 7 bases and J by 6 bases, with 18 bases between them. CDR3 in DNA: TGCAGTGTTGCAGGTTCGGGTTGGAATGGCTACACCTTC. Protein product: CSVAGSGWNGYTF.

The chain carries TRBV12-3 or TRBV12-4 and TRBJ1-3; D call uncertain. The CDR3 is 15 residues long. The V and J ends lost 3 bases and 11 bases respectively, with 20 bases between them. For the CDR3, the DNA is TGTGCCAGCAGTTTTGTGCCAGTTGGCTCCCCAGCCATATATTTT. It translates to CASSFVPVGSPAIYF.

The table lists this clonotype with a few counts. The chain employs TRBV19 and TRBJ2-5; D might be TRBD2 (6 bases). Trimming left V 5 bases short and J 5 bases short, with 12 bases between. This CDR3 is 13 amino acids long. The V gene's germline CDR1 is LNHDA and CDR2 SQIVND (reference sequence). CDR3 coding DNA: TGTGCCAGTAGTGGGACTCCGGGGGAGACCCAGTACTTC. Its protein is CASSGTPGETQYF.

This clonotype has only a few counts. J is TRBJ2-3 and V is TRBV24-1, with unresolved D. CDR1 and CDR2 from the germline V gene are KGHDR and SFDVKD. V was shortened by 9 bases and J by 1 base, with 10 bases between the two germline ends. The CDR3 is 13 residues long. In DNA, the CDR3 is TGTGCCACCCGAGAAAGGGGCACAGATACGCAGTATTTT. Its protein is CATRERGTDTQYF.

This clonotype turned up a few times. V usage is TRBV7-9 and J usage is TRBJ2-3; no clear D gene. The CDR3 is 15 amino acids. In germline, CDR1 is SEHNR, CDR2 FQNEAQ (reference sequence). V dropped 1 base and J dropped 2 bases, with 10 bases sitting between them. CDR3 region: CASSLEAVATDTQYF. The CDR3 DNA reads as TGTGCCAGCAGCTTAGAGGCGGTAGCCACAGATACGCAGTATTTT.

The rearrangement links TRBV6-6 to TRBJ2-5; perhaps TRBD2 as D (5 bases). The closer fit of TRBJ2-1 to the DNA end suggests the J call may be wrong. This CDR3 comprises 13 residues. CDR1 is MNHNY and CDR2 is SVGAGI in the germline V gene (reference sequence). The CDR3 loop reads CASSLTTANEQFF. CDR3 DNA sequence: TGTGCCAGCAGCCTGACTACCGCCAATGAGCAGTTCTTC.

This clonotype was counted at least ten times. The chain carries TRBV20-1 and TRBJ1-4; no clear D. This CDR3 comprises 16 residues. Germline-derived CDR1 and CDR2 are DFQATT and SNEGSKA (reference sequence). V was clipped by 0 bases and J by 0 bases, with 11 bases between them. The CDR3 nucleotides are TGCAGTGCTAGAGACCGCCAGACTTCAACTAATGAAAAACTGTTTTTT. Translated: CSARDRQTSTNEKLFF.